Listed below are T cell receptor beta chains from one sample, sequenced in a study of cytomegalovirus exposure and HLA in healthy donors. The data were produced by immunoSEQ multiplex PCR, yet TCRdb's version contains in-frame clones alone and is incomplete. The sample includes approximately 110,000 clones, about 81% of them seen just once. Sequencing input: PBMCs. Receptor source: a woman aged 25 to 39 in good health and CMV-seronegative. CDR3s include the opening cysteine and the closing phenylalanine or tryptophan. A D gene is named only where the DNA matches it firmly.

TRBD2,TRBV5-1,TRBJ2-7,CASSIISGGAYEQYF,TGCGCCAGCAGCATCATTAGCGGGGGGGCCTACGAGCAGTACTTC
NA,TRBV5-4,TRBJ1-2,CASSPELTLNYGYTF,TGTGCCAGCAGCCCGGAGCTGACTCTTAACTATGGCTACACCTTC
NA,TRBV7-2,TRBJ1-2,CASSPLDTGYTF,TGTGCCAGCAGCCCCCTGGACACAGGCTACACCTTC
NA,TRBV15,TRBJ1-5,CATSRDREQPQHF,TGTGCCACCAGCAGAGATCGAGAACAGCCCCAGCATTTT
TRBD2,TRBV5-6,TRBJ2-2,CASSLGLLSGGGELFF,TGTGCCAGCAGCCTGGGACTACTTTCTGGTGGCGGGGAGCTGTTTTTT
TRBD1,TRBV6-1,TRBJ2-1,CASSDFDRGNNEQFF,TGTGCCAGCAGTGACTTCGACAGGGGGAATAATGAGCAGTTCTTC
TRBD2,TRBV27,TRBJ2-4,CASSLKGRGALAKNIQYF,TGTGCCAGCAGTTTAAAGGGGCGGGGGGCCTTAGCCAAAAACATTCAGTACTTC
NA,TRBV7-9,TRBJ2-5,CASSLEGGETQYF,TGTGCCAGCAGCTTAGAGGGGGGGGAGACCCAGTACTTC
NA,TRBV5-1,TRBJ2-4,CASSLTAYGDIQYF,TGCGCCAGCAGCTTGACTGCGTACGGGGACATTCAGTACTTC
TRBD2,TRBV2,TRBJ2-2,CATSGLAGWLNTGELFF,TGTGCCACCTCGGGACTAGCGGGATGGCTGAACACCGGGGAGCTGTTTTTT
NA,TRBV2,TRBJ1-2,CASSERGPGHDF,TGTGCCAGCAGTGAAAGGGGACCGGGACACGACTTC
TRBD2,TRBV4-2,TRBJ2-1,CASSQDVGLAGSSYNEQFF,TGTGCCAGCAGCCAAGATGTAGGACTAGCGGGCAGCTCCTACAATGAGCAGTTCTTC
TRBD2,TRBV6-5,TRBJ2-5,CASSTAGGHQETQYF,TGTGCCAGCAGTACAGCGGGGGGGCACCAAGAGACCCAGTACTTC
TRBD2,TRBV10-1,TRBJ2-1,CASSESSGGAEQFF,TGCGCCAGCAGTGAGTCTAGCGGGGGGGCTGAGCAGTTCTTC